The subject of this entry is one T cell receptor (beta chain). Its target is unknown. The data were taken from a study of cytotoxic CD8 clonotypes in ibrutinib-treated CLL. About the research overall: The patients comprised about a dozen relapsed/refractory and 15 treatment-naive cases, 17 to 18 IGHV unmutated. Regarding the study as a whole: Baseline levels of clonality went above those of age-matched healthy donors and moved with circulating CD8+ T-cell counts. Clonality rose at ibrutinib response, held steady in sustained remission, and fell toward baseline at progression.

Sequencing was performed with immunoSEQ multiplex PCR; in TCRdb, only in-frame clones are kept and a portion is missing. The table records about 130,000 clones, over 75% of them present only once. CDR1 is MNHEY, CDR2 SMNVEV, per germline (reference sequence). The J segment lost 5 bases and the V segment lost 3 bases, leaving 9 bases of the junction unmatched. The CDR3 has 16 amino acids. This TCR was sampled from a human donor with chronic lymphocytic leukemia. The rearrangement joins TRBV27 to TRBJ2-7; 11 bases are shared with TRBD2. Source: PBMCs, taken after 24 months of ibrutinib treatment. The CDR3 region is CASSFSGASGRNEQYF. As DNA, the CDR3 is TGTGCCAGCAGTTTCTCGGGGGCTAGCGGGAGGAACGAGCAGTACTTC.